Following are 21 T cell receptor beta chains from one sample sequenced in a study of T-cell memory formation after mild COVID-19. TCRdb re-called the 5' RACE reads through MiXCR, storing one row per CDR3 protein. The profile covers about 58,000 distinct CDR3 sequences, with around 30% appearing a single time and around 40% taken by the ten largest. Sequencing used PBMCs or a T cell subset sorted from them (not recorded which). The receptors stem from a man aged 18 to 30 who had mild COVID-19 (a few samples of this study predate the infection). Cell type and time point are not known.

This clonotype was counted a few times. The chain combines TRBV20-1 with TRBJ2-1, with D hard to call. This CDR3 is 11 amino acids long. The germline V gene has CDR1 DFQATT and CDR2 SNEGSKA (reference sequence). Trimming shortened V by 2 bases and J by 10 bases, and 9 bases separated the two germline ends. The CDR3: CSARTIGEQFF. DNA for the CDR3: TGCAGTGCTAGAACCATCGGGGAGCAGTTCTTC.

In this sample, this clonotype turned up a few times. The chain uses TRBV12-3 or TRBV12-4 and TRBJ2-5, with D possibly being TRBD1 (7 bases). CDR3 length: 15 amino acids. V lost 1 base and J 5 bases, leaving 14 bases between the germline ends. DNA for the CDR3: TGTGCCAGCAGTTTAGGCGGACAGGCGGGGGAGACCCAGTACTTC. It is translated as CASSLGGQAGETQYF.

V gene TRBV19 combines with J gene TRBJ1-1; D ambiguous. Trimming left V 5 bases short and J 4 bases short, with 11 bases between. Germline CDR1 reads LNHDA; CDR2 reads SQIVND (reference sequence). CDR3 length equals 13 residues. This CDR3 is CASSEWEGTEAFF. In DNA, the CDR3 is TGTGCCAGTAGTGAGTGGGAGGGCACTGAAGCTTTCTTT.

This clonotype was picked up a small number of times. For the CDR3, the DNA is TGTGCCAGCAGCCAAGGGGCTAACCCGACCCCAGCCCACGAGCAGTACTTC. The encoded protein is CASSQGANPTPAHEQYF. The V call is TRBV4-2, the J call TRBJ2-7; the D is unclear. The CDR3 has 17 amino acids. With 1 base removed from V and 5 bases from J, the gap between germline ends came to 21 bases. The germline gives CDR1 LGHNA, CDR2 YNFKEQ.

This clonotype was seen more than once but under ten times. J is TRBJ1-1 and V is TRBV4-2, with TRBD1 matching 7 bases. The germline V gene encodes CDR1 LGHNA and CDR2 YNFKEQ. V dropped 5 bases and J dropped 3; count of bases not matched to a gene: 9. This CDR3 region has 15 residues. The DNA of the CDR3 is TGTGCCAGCAGCGAACAGGGGCCCGAGGACACTGAAGCTTTCTTT. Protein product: CASSEQGPEDTEAFF.

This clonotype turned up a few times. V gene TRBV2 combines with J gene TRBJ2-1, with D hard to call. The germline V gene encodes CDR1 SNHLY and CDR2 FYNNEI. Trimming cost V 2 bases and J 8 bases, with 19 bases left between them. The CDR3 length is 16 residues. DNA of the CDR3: TGTGCCAGCAGTGAAACCTCAGAGCCCGTGATTCATGAGCAGTTCTTC. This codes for CASSETSEPVIHEQFF.

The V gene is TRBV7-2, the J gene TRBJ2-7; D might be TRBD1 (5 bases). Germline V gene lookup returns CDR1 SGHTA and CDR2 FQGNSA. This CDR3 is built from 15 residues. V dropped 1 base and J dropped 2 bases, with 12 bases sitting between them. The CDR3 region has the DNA TGTGCCAGCAGCTTAGAAACCCGGACACCCTACGAGCAGTACTTC. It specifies CASSLETRTPYEQYF.

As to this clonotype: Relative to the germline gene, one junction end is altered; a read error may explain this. As DNA, the CDR3 is TGCAGCGTTAAAGACGGATTTAACACTGAAGCTTTCTTT. It is translated as CSVKDGFNTEAFF. V gene TRBV29-1 combines with J gene TRBJ1-1; the D is unclear. The CDR3 length is 13 residues. Looked up from germline, CDR1 is SQVTM and CDR2 is ANQGSEA.

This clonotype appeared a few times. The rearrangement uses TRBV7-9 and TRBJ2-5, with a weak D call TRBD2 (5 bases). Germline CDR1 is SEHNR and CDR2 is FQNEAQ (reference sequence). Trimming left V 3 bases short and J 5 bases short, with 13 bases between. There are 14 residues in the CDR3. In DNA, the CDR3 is TGTGCCAGCAGCTTCGCTGTCACGGGGGAGACCCAGTACTTC. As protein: CASSFAVTGETQYF. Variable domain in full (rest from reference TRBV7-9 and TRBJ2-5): DTGVSQNPRHKITKRGQNVTFRCDPISEHNRLYWYRQTLGQGPEFLTYFQNEAQLEKSRLLSDRFSAERPKGSFSTLEIQRTEQGDSAMYLCASSFAVTGETQYFGPGTRLLVL.

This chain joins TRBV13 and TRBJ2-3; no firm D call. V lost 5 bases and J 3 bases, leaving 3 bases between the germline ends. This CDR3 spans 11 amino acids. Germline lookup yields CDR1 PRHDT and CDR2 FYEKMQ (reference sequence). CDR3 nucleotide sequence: TGTGCCAGCAGCCAAACAGATACGCAGTATTTT. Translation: CASSQTDTQYF.

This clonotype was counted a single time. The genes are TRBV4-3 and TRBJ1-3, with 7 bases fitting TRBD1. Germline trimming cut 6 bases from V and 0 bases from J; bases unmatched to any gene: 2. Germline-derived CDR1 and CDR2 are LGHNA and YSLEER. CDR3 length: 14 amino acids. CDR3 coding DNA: TGCGCCAGCAGTCGGGACAGCTCTGGAAACACCATATATTTT. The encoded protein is CASSRDSSGNTIYF.

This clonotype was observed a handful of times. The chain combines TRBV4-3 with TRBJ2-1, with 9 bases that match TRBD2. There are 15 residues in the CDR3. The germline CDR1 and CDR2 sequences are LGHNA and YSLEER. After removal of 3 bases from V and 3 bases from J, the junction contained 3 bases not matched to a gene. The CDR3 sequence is CASSQAGGLYNEQFF. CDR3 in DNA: TGCGCCAGCAGCCAGGCGGGGGGGCTCTACAATGAGCAGTTCTTC.

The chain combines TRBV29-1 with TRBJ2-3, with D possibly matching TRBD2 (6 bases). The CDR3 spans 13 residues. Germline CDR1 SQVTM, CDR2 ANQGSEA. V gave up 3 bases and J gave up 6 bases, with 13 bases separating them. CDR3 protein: CSVDELATDTQYF. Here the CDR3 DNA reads TGCAGCGTTGATGAACTAGCAACCGATACGCAGTATTTT.

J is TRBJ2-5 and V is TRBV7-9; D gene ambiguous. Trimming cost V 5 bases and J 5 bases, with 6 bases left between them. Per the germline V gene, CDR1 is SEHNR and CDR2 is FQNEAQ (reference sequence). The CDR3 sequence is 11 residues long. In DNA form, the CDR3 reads TGTGCCAGCAGCCAAACTGAGACCCAGTACTTC. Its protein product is CASSQTETQYF.

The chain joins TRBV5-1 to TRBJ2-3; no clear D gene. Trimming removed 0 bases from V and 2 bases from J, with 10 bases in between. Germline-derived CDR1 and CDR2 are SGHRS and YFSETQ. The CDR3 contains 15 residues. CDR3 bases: TGCGCCAGCAGCTTGGGTCTGGGTCCCACAGATACGCAGTATTTT. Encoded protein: CASSLGLGPTDTQYF.

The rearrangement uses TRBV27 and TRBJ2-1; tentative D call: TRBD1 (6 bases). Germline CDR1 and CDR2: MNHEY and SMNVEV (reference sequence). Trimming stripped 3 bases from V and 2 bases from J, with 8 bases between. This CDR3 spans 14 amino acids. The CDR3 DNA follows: TGTGCCAGCAGTTTGGGGACACCCTACAATGAGCAGTTCTTC. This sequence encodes CASSLGTPYNEQFF.

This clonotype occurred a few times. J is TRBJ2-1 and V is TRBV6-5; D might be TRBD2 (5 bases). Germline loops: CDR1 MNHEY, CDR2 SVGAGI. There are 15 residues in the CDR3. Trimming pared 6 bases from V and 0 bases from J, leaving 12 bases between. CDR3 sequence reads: CASRGVGSSYNEQFF. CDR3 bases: TGTGCCAGCAGGGGCGTGGGGAGCTCCTACAATGAGCAGTTCTTC.

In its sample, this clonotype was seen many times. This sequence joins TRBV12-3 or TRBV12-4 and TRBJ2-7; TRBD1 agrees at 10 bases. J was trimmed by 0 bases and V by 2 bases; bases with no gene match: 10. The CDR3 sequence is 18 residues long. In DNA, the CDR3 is TGTGCCAGCAGTTTAATCCCGGGACAGGGGCCGAGCTCCTACGAGCAGTACGTC. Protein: CASSLIPGQGPSSYEQYV.

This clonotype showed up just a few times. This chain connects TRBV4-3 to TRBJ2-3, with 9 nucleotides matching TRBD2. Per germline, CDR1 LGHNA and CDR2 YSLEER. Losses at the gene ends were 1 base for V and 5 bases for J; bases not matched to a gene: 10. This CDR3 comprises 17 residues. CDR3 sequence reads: CASSQGLGSGGRDTQYF. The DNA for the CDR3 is TGCGCCAGCAGCCAAGGGCTGGGTAGCGGGGGTCGAGATACGCAGTATTTT.

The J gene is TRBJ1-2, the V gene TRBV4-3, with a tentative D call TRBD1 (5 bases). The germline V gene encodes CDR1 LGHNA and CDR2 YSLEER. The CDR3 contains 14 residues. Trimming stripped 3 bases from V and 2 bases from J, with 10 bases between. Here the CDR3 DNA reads TGCGCCAGCAGCCATCAGGGAACCAACTATGGCTACACCTTC. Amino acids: CASSHQGTNYGYTF.

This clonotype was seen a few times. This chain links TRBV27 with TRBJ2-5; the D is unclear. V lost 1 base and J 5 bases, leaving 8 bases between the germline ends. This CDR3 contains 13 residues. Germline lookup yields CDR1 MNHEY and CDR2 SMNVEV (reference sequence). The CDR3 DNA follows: TGTGCCAGCAGTTTATATTTTGGGGAGACCCAGTACTTC. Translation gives CASSLYFGETQYF.